This is a list of T cell receptor beta chains from one sample in a study of cytomegalovirus exposure and HLA in healthy donors. Sequenced by immunoSEQ multiplex PCR; TCRdb stores in-frame clones only, minus some. Found here are 170,000 or so clones, over 75% of them singletons; the top ten hold approximately 0.51%. Sequenced: PBMCs. These receptors originate from a woman aged 50 to 65 in good health and CMV-seronegative. Both conserved end residues are part of each CDR3. D genes are given only for firm matches. Some rows have no size entry. The others give once, few or many, or a class for an expanded clone.

d_gene,abundance,v_gene,j_gene,CDR3nt,CDR3aa
TRBD2,NA,TRBV30,TRBJ2-3,TGTGCCTGGAGAACCGTTCTAGCGGGGAGATCAGATACGCAGTATTTT,CAWRTVLAGRSDTQYF
TRBD2,NA,TRBV4-3,TRBJ2-2,TGCGCCAGCAGCCGGGGACTAGCGGGCTCGAACACCGGGGAGCTGTTTTTT,CASSRGLAGSNTGELFF
TRBD2,few,TRBV6-4,TRBJ2-1,TGTGCCAGCAGTGAACTAGCGGGAAATAATGAGCAGTTCTTC,CASSELAGNNEQFF
NA,NA,TRBV27,TRBJ1-2,TGTGCCAGCAGTTTAGGGGGGGGCTATGGCTACACCTTC,CASSLGGGYGYTF
TRBD2,NA,TRBV9,TRBJ2-2,TGTGCCAGCAGCCCAGATAGCGGGAGAAACACCGGGGAGCTGTTTTTT,CASSPDSGRNTGELFF
TRBD2,NA,TRBV10-3,TRBJ2-2,TGTGCCAGTCATAGCGGGGGGACTACCGGGGAGCTGTTTTTT,CASHSGGTTGELFF
NA,NA,TRBV28,TRBJ2-4,TGTGCCAGCGGGGGACTCTCCACACTAGCCAAAAACAGTCAGTACTTC,CASGGLSTLAKNSQYF
TRBD2,once,TRBV25-1,TRBJ2-2,TGTGCCAGCAGTGTTGGTAGCGGGGGCCCGAACACCGGGGAGCTGTTTTTT,CASSVGSGGPNTGELFF
TRBD2,NA,TRBV28,TRBJ2-3,TGTGCCAGGAAAATGGGACTAGCGGGACAAGGGGACACGGATACGCAGTATTTT,CARKMGLAGQGDTDTQYF
TRBD2,NA,TRBV7-9,TRBJ2-1,TGTGCCAGCAGCTTATTGGGACTAGCGGGAGTATCCTCCTACAATGAGCAGTTCTTC,CASSLLGLAGVSSYNEQFF
NA,NA,TRBV19,TRBJ2-3,TGTGCCAGTAGTATAGACGGGGAAGATACGCAGTATTTT,CASSIDGEDTQYF
NA,NA,TRBV4-1,TRBJ2-2,TGCGCCAGTTCTTTGGGCCCCTTGGGCGGGGAGCTGTTTTTT,CASSLGPLGGELFF
TRBD1,NA,TRBV5-6,TRBJ1-5,TGTGCCAGCAGCTTAGGAGGGACAGGGGGGTATCAGCCCCAGCATTTT,CASSLGGTGGYQPQHF
TRBD2,NA,TRBV9,TRBJ2-7,TGTGCCAGCAGCCCACTAGCGGGAGACTCCTACGAGCAGTACTTC,CASSPLAGDSYEQYF
TRBD2,NA,TRBV6-5,TRBJ2-7,TGTGCCAGCAGTTATATGACTAGCGGGGTATACGAGCAGTACTTC,CASSYMTSGVYEQYF
TRBD2,once,TRBV18,TRBJ2-1,TGTGCCAGTAGGACTAGCGGGGGGAATTACAATGAGCAGTTCTTC,CASRTSGGNYNEQFF
NA,NA,TRBV28,TRBJ2-7,TGTGCCAGCAGCCAAGATAAGCCCCCCTACGAGCAGTACTTC,CASSQDKPPYEQYF
NA,NA,TRBV21-1,TRBJ1-5,TGTGCCAGCAGCAAACGGGACATTCAAAGCAATCAGCCCCAGCATTTT,CASSKRDIQSNQPQHF
NA,NA,TRBV4-2,TRBJ2-7,TGTGCCAGCAGCCAAGACCGGGACACCTCCTACGAGCAGTACTTC,CASSQDRDTSYEQYF
NA,NA,TRBV11-3,TRBJ2-3,TGTGCCAGCCAGCGGGTGAACACAGATACGCAGTATTTT,CASQRVNTDTQYF
NA,NA,TRBV6-5,TRBJ1-6,TGTGCCAGCAGTTACGCAAGCTCCCCCCTCCACTTT,CASSYASSPLHF
TRBD2,NA,TRBV28,TRBJ2-3,TGTGCCAGCAAACCCCTAGCGGGAGTGACAGATACGCAGTATTTT,CASKPLAGVTDTQYF
TRBD2,NA,TRBV7-8,TRBJ2-1,TGTGCCAGCAGCTTACTGTGGACTAGCGGGACTCGGTACAATGAGCAGTTCTTC,CASSLLWTSGTRYNEQFF
NA,once,TRBV4-2,TRBJ1-3,TGTGCCAGCAGCCAAGATACCGGGGGGAACACCATATATTTT,CASSQDTGGNTIYF
NA,once,TRBV5-8,TRBJ2-5,TGTGCCAGCAGCGCACAGGGAATCTCCGGGGAGACCCAGTACTTC,CASSAQGISGETQYF
NA,NA,TRBV5-5,TRBJ1-3,TGTGCCAGCAGCTTGGGAACAGGGACTGGAAACACCATATATTTT,CASSLGTGTGNTIYF
TRBD1,once,TRBV5-1,TRBJ2-7,TGCGCCAGCAGCCCAACCTTGGGGACAGGGGGTTACGAGCAGTACTTC,CASSPTLGTGGYEQYF